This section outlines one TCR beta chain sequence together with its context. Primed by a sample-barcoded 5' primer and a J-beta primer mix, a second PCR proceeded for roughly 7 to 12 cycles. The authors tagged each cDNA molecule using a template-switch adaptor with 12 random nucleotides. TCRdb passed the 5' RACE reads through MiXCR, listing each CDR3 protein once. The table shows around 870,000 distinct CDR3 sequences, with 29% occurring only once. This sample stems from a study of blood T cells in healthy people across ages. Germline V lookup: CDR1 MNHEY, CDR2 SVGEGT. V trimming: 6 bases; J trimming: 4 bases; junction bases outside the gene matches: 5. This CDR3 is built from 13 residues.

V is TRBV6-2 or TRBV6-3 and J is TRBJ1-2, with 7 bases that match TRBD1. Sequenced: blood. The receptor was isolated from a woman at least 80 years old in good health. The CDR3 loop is CASSWGQPYGYTF. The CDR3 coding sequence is TGTGCCAGCAGCTGGGGACAGCCCTATGGCTACACCTTC.